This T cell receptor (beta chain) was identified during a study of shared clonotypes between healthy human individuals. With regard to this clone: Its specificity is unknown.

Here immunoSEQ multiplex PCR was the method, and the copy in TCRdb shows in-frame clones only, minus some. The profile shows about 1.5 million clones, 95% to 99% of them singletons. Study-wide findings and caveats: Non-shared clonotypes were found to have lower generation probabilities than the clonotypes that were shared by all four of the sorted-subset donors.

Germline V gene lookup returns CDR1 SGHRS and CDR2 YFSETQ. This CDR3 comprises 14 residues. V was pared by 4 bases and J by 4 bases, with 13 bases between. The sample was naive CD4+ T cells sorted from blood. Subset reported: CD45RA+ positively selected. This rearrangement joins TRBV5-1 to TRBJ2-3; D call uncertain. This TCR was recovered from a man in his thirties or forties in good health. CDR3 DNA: TGCGCCAGCAGCCTTGGTGCCTCCCCAGATACGCAGTATTTT. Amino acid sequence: CASSLGASPDTQYF.